This TCR beta chain was captured in a study of shared clonotypes between healthy human individuals. Study observations and caveats: The study sampled only blood, and tissue repertoires likely differ. Naive CD4 clonotypes were shared across a handful of donors at roughly 5.5%.

This clone has only one observation. As yet, its antigen is unknown. CDR1 is MNHEY, CDR2 SVGAGI, per germline. This CDR3 has 14 amino acids. Germline trimming cut 10 bases from V and 6 bases from J; bases unmatched to any gene: 14. The naive CD8 population came from CD45RO-negative cells selected for CCR7, without terminally differentiated effector memory CD45RA+ cells. Assay execution took place at the deep level. Authors' methods: ImmunoSEQ yielded junction-only sequences lacking quality scores, so filtering differed. Assay: immunoSEQ multiplex PCR; the TCRdb copy retains only in-frame clones and omits some. V, J and clone size were drawn from that table, and D and trimming were deduced from the DNA. The table shows around 2,000,000 clones, with about 92% occurring only once.

This sequence joins TRBV6-5 and TRBJ1-2; 7 bases fit TRBD1. This TCR was recovered from a man aged 18 to 29 in good health. Some clones in this sample may be carry-over from other donors' samples. Sequences were obtained from naive CD8+ T cells from PBMCs. In DNA form, the CDR3 reads TGTGCCACCGGAGGGCGGACAGGATGGAATGGCTACACCTTC. Translated: CATGGRTGWNGYTF.